Listed here is a single T cell receptor (beta chain). This clone's antigen is unknown. No quality values exist for individual bases; no much larger clone is one base distant. CD8 naive samples were obtained by positive selection for CCR7 among CD45RO-negative cells, yielding a CD45RA+CCR7+ population from which TemRA cells were excluded. Donors were healthy HIV-negative adults with no recently reported acute infections or vaccinations. All donors were Caucasian adults living in Nashville, Tennessee, USA. Blood was collected by leukapheresis, and PBMCs were isolated by Ficoll-Histopaque density gradient centrifugation and then cryopreserved in liquid nitrogen vapor phase. Analytical flow cytometry was used to check the purity and quantity of each magnetically sorted T cell population. Genomic DNA was isolated from every sorted fraction and measured by UV absorbance on a Nanodrop 2000c. The data are from a study of shared clonotypes between healthy human individuals (TCRdb year 2020). For the wider study: Three men and a couple of women, aged 18 to 49 years, made up the cohort. For each donor, CD4 naive and CD4 memory were each given three plates, CD8 naive was given two plates, and CD8 memory was given one plate. To estimate repertoire size and how much clonotypes are shared between individuals, the study performed deep sequencing of blood TCR repertoires from about 5 healthy adults. Different laboratories and diverse techniques were used to prepare libraries and sequence TCR repertoires, to increase sequencing depth and limit assay-specific biases. Per donor, leukapheresis produced somewhere between about 0.94 and 9.5 billion PBMCs.

V drops 0 bases and J drops 4 bases, leaving 9 bases in between. Including the terminal cysteine and phenylalanine, the CDR3 comprises 14 residues. This entry keeps only the CDR3 DNA: 42 bases, framed from base 1. CDR1 SGHAT and CDR2 FQNNGV were looked up in the germline V gene. The paper as a whole reports these results and caveats: Pairwise subsampling indicated that sequencing depth was expected to affect the degree of clonotype sharing among donors. Sampling was restricted to blood, and TCR repertoires in tissue are likely to differ from TCR repertoires in blood. Sharing across four donors was observed for about 5% of naive CD4, 3.5% of naive CD8, about 2.3% of memory CD4, and roughly 0.4% of memory CD8 clonotypes. Higher generation probabilities were observed for clonotypes shared by all four sorted-subset donors than for non-shared clonotypes. Because the study included a small number of donors, the genetic and exposure-history diversity represented was limited. Estimated clonotype richness was generally larger for naive than for memory subsets. Rarefaction of sorted-subset datasets indicated incomplete sequencing despite the large sequencing depth.

Using the deep immunoSEQ assay, multiplex PCR amplified TCR CDR3 regions from genomic DNA. Genomic DNA extracted from each cell subset was distributed evenly over all wells of several immunoSEQ 96-well plates, and each plate served as one replicate. For sorted subsets, roughly 200 ng of genomic DNA, equivalent to about 30,000 T cell genomes, went into each replicate PCR. The purified libraries were quantified using a Qubit 3.0 fluorometer, sized with a Bioanalyzer 2100, and then quantified again using the KAPA Library Quantification kit. Every immunoSEQ 96-well plate was sequenced on a dedicated single-read 150-cycle Illumina NextSeq 550 flow cell. From the authors' description of their analysis: The immunoSEQ output contained only junctional sequences without quality scores, so filtering could not match that applied to full-length reads. To assign V/J genes and CDR3, sequences were annotated using PyIR, a Python wrapper for IgBLAST v1.9, with IMGT germline references. Reads were removed for weak V/J assignments (E-value above 1e-6), missing CDR3, stop codons, out-of-frame junctions, or ambiguous translated residues. V3J clonotypes were defined as sequences sharing an identical inferred V gene, J gene, and CDR3 amino acid sequence. Percentage overlap between repertoires was calculated by dividing the number of shared unique clonotypes by the size of the smaller repertoire. Repertoire richness was assessed with RTK rarefaction, the Chao1 estimator, and Recon v2.1 estimates of unobserved clonotypes. OLGA was used to compute generation probabilities for all TCRbeta clonotypes that the gDNA method yielded from four donors. Not all clones reach the TCRdb copy of this immuneACCESS table, which keeps in-frame sequences only. Checked studies attribute under half of the gap to unresolved V genes and leave the rest unexplained. The V and J calls and clone size were taken over from that table, and D and trimming were inferred from the DNA. This sample is represented by a few million clones; about 93% of them were singletons. Under 2% of the sample lies in the top ten.

The sequenced sample was naive CD8+ T cells from PBMCs. The sample's cell subset or site label is to be understood as: CD45RA+CCR7+. This TCR was recovered from a man aged 18 to 35 in good health. Some clones in this sample may be carry-over from other donors' samples. The chain employs TRBV11-2 and TRBJ1-2; the D gene identity is not certain. In nucleotides, the sequence is TGTGCCAGCAGCTTAGATGACGCAGGCTATGGCTACACCTTC. This translates into CASSLDDAGYGYTF.